This TCR beta chain was captured by sequencing in a study of Tregs in tolerant kidney transplant recipients. Study-wide points: Biological reproducibility was not directly addressed, but technical replication error appeared minimal. The most relevant donor-specific Treg TCRbeta repertoire apparently came from expansion with activated donor B cells.

This clone showed up just a few times. The antigen remains unidentified. Produced via immunoSEQ multiplex PCR; TCRdb's table is partial and in-frame only. This sample has tens of thousands of clones, with around 83% found just once. Between the trimmed V and J ends, which lost 0 bases and 6 bases, there was a span of 15 bases. Germline V gene sequence: CDR1 SGHTA, CDR2 FQGTGA. This CDR3 comprises 15 residues. The rearrangement links TRBV7-3 to TRBJ2-7, with D perhaps TRBD2 (6 bases). The source material was CD4+ T cells from blood. The TCR was taken from a human donor in good health. The CDR3 DNA follows: TGTGCCAGCAGCTTAACCGCGGTGGAGGGAGTCGAGCAGTACTTC. This translates into CASSLTAVEGVEQYF. The whole variable domain, remainder taken from reference TRBV7-3 and TRBJ2-7, is GAGVSQTPSNKVTEKGKYVELRCDPISGHTALYWYRQSLGQGPEFLIYFQGTGAADDSGLPNDRFFAVRPEGSVSTLKIQRTERGDSAVYLCASSLTAVEGVEQYFGPGTRLTVT.